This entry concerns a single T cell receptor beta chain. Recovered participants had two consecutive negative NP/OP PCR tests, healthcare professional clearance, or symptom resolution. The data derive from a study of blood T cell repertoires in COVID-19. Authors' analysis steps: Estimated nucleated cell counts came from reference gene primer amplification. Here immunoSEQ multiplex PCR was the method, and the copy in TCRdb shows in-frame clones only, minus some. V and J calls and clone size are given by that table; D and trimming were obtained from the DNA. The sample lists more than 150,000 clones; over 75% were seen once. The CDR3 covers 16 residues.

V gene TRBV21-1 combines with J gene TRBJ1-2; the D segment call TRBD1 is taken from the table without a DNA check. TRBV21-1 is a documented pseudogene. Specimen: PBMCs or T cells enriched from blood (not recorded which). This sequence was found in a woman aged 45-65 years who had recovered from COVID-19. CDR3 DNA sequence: TGTGCCAGCAGCAAAGTGGACAGGGGCGGCTACTATGGCTACACCTTC. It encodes CASSKVDRGGYYGYTF.